This T cell receptor beta chain was sequenced for a study of T-cell reconstitution after alpha-beta-depleted transplantation in children (dated by TCRdb to the mid-2010s). For the wider study: Using TCR repertoire profiling, the study quantitatively followed how T-cell immune reconstitution unfolded in children after TCRalphabeta/CD19-depleted allogeneic hematopoietic cell transplantation.

The library was made by PCR. Sequenced on an Illumina HiSeq 2500. TCR libraries were prepared with molecular barcoding, using unique molecular identifiers to normalize TCRbeta repertoire quantification. TCRdb trimmed the raw reads at Q25, called clones with MiXCR and kept productive beta chains. When rows share a CDR3 protein, they turn into one entry using the most common DNA and genes. The sample has hundreds of thousands of distinct CDR3 sequences on record, about 15% of them singletons. Together, the top ten hold approximately 1% of the sample. Worth noting for this clonotype: Its cognate antigen has yet to be identified. Nothing much larger sits one base from this clone, and base qualities are not available.

CDR1 SEHNR and CDR2 FQNEAQ were looked up in the germline V gene (reference sequence). The CDR3 spans 15 residues, from the cysteine through the phenylalanine. Just the 45-base CDR3 DNA is kept, in frame starting at base 1. Ends trimmed: V by 5 bases, J by 1 base; bases unmatched to a gene: 5. The chain is made from TRBV7-9 and TRBJ1-2, and 9 junctional nucleotides match TRBD1. This specimen was PBMCs from the stem cell graft donor, taken from the stem cell graft. The TCR was taken from a human donor who donated a stem cell graft to a child with acute myeloid leukemia. The encoded CDR3 is CASSPDRGSNYGYTF. The nucleotides are TGTGCCAGCAGCCCCGACAGGGGGAGTAACTATGGCTACACCTTC. Supplemented by the reference TRBV7-9 and TRBJ1-2 proteins around the CDR3, the complete variable domain is DTGVSQNPRHKITKRGQNVTFRCDPISEHNRLYWYRQTLGQGPEFLTYFQNEAQLEKSRLLSDRFSAERPKGSFSTLEIQRTEQGDSAMYLCASSPDRGSNYGYTFGSGTRLTVV.